The entry that follows covers one T cell receptor (beta chain) sequence. No antigen is known for it. The data belong to a study of vaccination effects on CD4 cells after COVID-19. Before sequencing took place, the ViraFEST assay used viral peptide pools to expand antigen-specific CD4+ T cells. Subsequent to a culture period of about ten days, CD4+ T cells were isolated. Absence of prior SARS-CoV-2 infection characterized the vaccine recipients, who showed negative nucleocapsid antibodies. Germline values: CDR1 SNHLY, CDR2 FYNNEI. The germline V and J ends were trimmed by 4 bases and 4 bases, with 19 bases remaining between them. This CDR3 has 17 amino acids. Only in-frame clones appear in the TCRdb table, and some are missing; sequencing was by immunoSEQ multiplex PCR. Of about 73,000 clones in the sample, roughly 79% were seen once.

This specimen was CD4+ T cells from PBMCs cultured with HCoV-NL63 spike peptides, taken before COVID-19 vaccination. This clonotype originated in a human donor who received a COVID-19 vaccine. This rearrangement joins TRBV2 to TRBJ2-2; D possibly corresponds to TRBD1 (6 bases). The CDR3 DNA reads as TGTGCCAGCAGTGTGAATACAGGGAAGGTAATCACCGGGGAGCTGTTTTTT. Its protein is CASSVNTGKVITGELFF.